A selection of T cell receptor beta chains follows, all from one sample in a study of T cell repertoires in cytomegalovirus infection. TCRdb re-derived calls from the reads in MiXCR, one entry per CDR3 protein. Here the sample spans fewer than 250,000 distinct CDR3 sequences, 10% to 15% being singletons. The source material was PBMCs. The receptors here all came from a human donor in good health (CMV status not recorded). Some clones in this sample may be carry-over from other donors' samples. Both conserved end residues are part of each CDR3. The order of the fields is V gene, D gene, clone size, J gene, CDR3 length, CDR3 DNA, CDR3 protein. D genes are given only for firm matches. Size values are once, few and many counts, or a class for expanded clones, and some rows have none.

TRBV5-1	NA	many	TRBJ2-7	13	TGCGCCAGCAGCTTGGGCAAAGCCTACGAGCAGTACTTC	CASSLGKAYEQYF
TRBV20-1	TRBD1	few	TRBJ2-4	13	TGCAGTGCTAGAGGACAGGGGAAAAACATTCAGTACTTC	CSARGQGKNIQYF
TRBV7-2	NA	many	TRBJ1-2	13	TGTGCCAGCACCCCTTTAGGACCCTATGGCTACACCTTC	CASTPLGPYGYTF
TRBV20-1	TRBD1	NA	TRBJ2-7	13	TGCAGTGCCATAGGGACAGGGGGCTACGAGCAGTACTTC	CSAIGTGGYEQYF
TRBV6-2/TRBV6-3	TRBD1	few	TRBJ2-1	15	TGTGCCAGCAGTCAAACCATACCTCCGGGACAGGGTCAGTTCTTC	CASSQTIPPGQGQFF
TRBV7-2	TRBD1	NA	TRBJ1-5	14	TGTGCCAGCAGCTTGCAGGGGGGTCACCAGCCCCAGCATTTT	CASSLQGGHQPQHF
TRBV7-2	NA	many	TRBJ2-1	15	TGTGCCAGCAGCTTAGCCAGGGGTAGCTACAATGAGCAGTTCTTC	CASSLARGSYNEQFF
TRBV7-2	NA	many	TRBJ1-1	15	TGTGCCAGCAGCTTACGTGCAGGGACGAACACTGAAGCTTTCTTT	CASSLRAGTNTEAFF
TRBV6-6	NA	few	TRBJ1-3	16	TGTGCCAGCAGTTACCCCAGGAACCCCTCTGGAAACACCATATATTTT	CASSYPRNPSGNTIYF
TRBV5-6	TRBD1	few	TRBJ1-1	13	TGTGCCAGCAGCCGGACAGGGTACACTGAAGCTTTCTTT	CASSRTGYTEAFF
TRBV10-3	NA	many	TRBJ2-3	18	TGTGCCATCAGTGAGTCCGATTTGCGGCCTCCTAGCACAGATACGCAGTATTTT	CAISESDLRPPSTDTQYF
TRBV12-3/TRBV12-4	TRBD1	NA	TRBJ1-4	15	TGTGCCAGCAGGGACAGGGCGGCGACTAATGAAAAACTGTTTTTT	CASRDRAATNEKLFF
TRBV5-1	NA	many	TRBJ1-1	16	TGCGCCAGCAGCTTGGAACCCGACAGGATGAACACTGAAGCTTTCTTT	CASSLEPDRMNTEAFF
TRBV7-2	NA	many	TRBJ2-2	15	TGTGCCAGCAGCCCTGGGACGGAATACACCGGGGAGCTGTTTTTT	CASSPGTEYTGELFF
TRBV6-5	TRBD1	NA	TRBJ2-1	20	TGTGCCAGCAGTTACTCGATATTCCCCGGACAGGGGGACCCCTACAATGAGCAGTTCTTC	CASSYSIFPGQGDPYNEQFF